These 10 T cell receptor beta chains came from one sample sequenced in a study of T cells in women clearing cervical HPV infection (dated by TCRdb to about 2018). Library preparation was by the immunoSEQ multiplex PCR assay. Entries here come from immuneACCESS through TCRdb and include only in-frame sequences with V and J called. Some clones fail to appear in such tables; in the studies checked, an unresolved V gene covers under half of the shortfall, and the cause of the remainder is unknown. The table for this sample shows 45,000 to 50,000 clones. The top ten constitute approximately 34% of the sample. What was sequenced was blood buffy coat. The source is a woman aged 18 to 75 with a cervical HPV16 infection that either progressed to CIN3+ or cleared (not recorded which).

As regards this clone: The read terminates 3 residues ahead of where the CDR3 ends, so the germline J gene completes it. This chain uses TRBV20-1 with TRBJ2-7; 9 bases line up with TRBD2. Germline values: CDR1 DFQATT, CDR2 SNEGSKA (reference sequence). The length of the CDR3 is 15 residues. V trimming: 2 bases; J trimming: 4 bases; junction bases outside the gene matches: 9. CDR3 DNA, as far as it was read: TGCAGTGCTAGAATTATGGCGGGAGGGCTTTACGAG. It translates to CSARIMAGGLYE. The entire CDR3 reads CSARIMAGGLYEQYF.

On this clone itself: The read gets to within 3 residues of the CDR3 end, and the germline J gene fills in the rest. This chain links TRBV19 with TRBJ1-4; 8 nucleotides line up with TRBD1. The CDR3 has 15 residues. CDR1 is LNHDA and CDR2 is SQIVND in the germline V gene (reference sequence). The sequenced part of the CDR3 DNA is TGTGCCAGTAGTAGGGACAGGTCTGGGGCCAACGTA. It encodes CASSRDRSGANV. In full, the CDR3 is CASSRDRSGANVLFF.

CDR3 residues: CSFGTSGPLETQYF. Partial CDR3 DNA: TGCAGCTTCGGGACTAGCGGACCCTTGGAGACC. The J gene is TRBJ2-5, the V gene TRBV29-1; the match to TRBD2 covers 11 bases. The read gets to within 3 residues of the CDR3 end, and the germline J gene fills in the rest. With 8 bases clipped from V and 5 bases from J, the junction kept 10 bases outside the gene matches. Looked up from germline, CDR1 is SQVTM and CDR2 is ANQGSEA. This CDR3 has 14 amino acids. Complete variable domain (other parts from reference TRBV29-1 and TRBJ2-5): SAVISQKPSRDICQRGTSLTIQCQVDSQVTMMFWYRQQPGQSLTLIATANQGSEATYESGFVIDKFPISRPNLTFSTLTVSNMSPEDSSIYLCSFGTSGPLETQYFGPGTRLLVL.

Details on this clone: The read falls 3 residues short of the CDR3 end, and the missing part is taken from the germline J gene. The chain recombines TRBV14 with TRBJ2-4; D is perhaps TRBD1 (6 bases). Germline CDR1 reads SGHDN; CDR2 reads FVKESK. CDR3 length: 15 residues. V was trimmed by 10 bases and J by 0 bases, leaving 16 bases between them. CDR3: CATSQGGPAKNIQYF. The sequenced part of the CDR3 DNA is TGTGCCACCTCACAAGGGGGTCCAGCCAAAAACATT.

Note on this clone: Read sequence stops 3 residues before the CDR3 end, and the germline J gene provides the missing end. This rearrangement joins TRBV18 to TRBJ1-6; a weak D match, TRBD1 (5 bases). This CDR3 has 15 amino acids. V lost 2 bases to trimming and J lost 6 bases, with 11 bases between them. CDR1 and CDR2 from the germline V gene are KGHSH and LQKENI. Partial CDR3 DNA: TGTGCCAGCTCACCAAACACAGGACCTAATTCACCC. Protein sequence: CASSPNTGPNSP. The CDR3 reads in full as CASSPNTGPNSPLHF.

With regard to this clone: The read is 3 residues too short to cover the CDR3 end, so that end is filled in from the germline J gene. The rearrangement links TRBV30 to TRBJ2-7, with TRBD2 identical over 8 bases. From germline, CDR1 is GTSNPN and CDR2 SVGIG (reference sequence). With V trimmed by 2 bases and J by 0 bases, 6 bases remained unmatched. The CDR3 extends over 15 amino acids. CDR3 sequence reads: CAWSRGGSSSYEQYF. CDR3 bases read: TGTGCCTGGAGTCGGGGGGGCAGCAGCTCCTACGAG.

Notes on this clone: The CDR3 end falls 3 residues outside the read, so it is completed with the germline J gene. The rearrangement uses TRBV7-2 and TRBJ1-2; the D is unclear. Germline V gives CDR1 SGHTA, CDR2 FQGNSA. CDR3 size: 11 residues. CDR3 DNA, as far as it was read: TGTGCCAGCAGCTCCAGAGATACG. It encodes CASSSRDT. The entire CDR3 reads CASSSRDTYTF.

About this clone itself: Read data end 3 residues before the CDR3 end; the end is taken from the germline J gene. V gene TRBV19 combines with J gene TRBJ1-2; 7 positions match TRBD1. Losses at the gene ends were 3 bases for V and 2 bases for J; bases not matched to a gene: 9. Germline V gene sequence: CDR1 LNHDA, CDR2 SQIVND (reference sequence). The CDR3 consists of 16 residues. The CDR3 spells CASSMSPQGLNYGYTF. CDR3 bases read: TGTGCCAGTAGTATGTCTCCACAGGGGTTAAACTATGGC.

A note on this clone: The germline gene is not matched at one end of the junction; a read error may be the cause. This CDR3 reads CTSRAIIMNTEAFF. Incomplete CDR3 DNA: TGTACCAGTAGAGCCATTATCATGAACACTGAA. The chain joins TRBV19 to TRBJ1-1; the D is unclear. Read data end 3 residues before the CDR3 end; the end is taken from the germline J gene. Germline values: CDR1 LNHDA, CDR2 SQIVND (reference sequence). CDR3 length: 14 amino acids. Variable domain in full (rest from reference TRBV19 and TRBJ1-1): DGGITQSPKYLFRKEGQNVTLSCEQNLNHDAMYWYRQDPGQGLRLIYYSQIVNDFQKGDIAEGYSVSREKKESFPLTVTSAQKNPTAFYLCTSRAIIMNTEAFFGQGTRLTVV.

As for this clone: The read gets to within 3 residues of the CDR3 end, and the germline J gene fills in the rest. The V call is TRBV5-4, the J call TRBJ1-2, with D perhaps TRBD1 (5 bases). The CDR3 is 14 amino acids. Trimming took 0 bases from V and 7 from J, leaving 13 bases between them. Germline V lookup: CDR1 SGHNT, CDR2 YYREEE (reference sequence). CDR3 protein: CASSLEQVGSGYTF. CDR3 DNA, as far as it was read: TGTGCCAGCAGCTTGGAACAGGTCGGAAGTGGC.